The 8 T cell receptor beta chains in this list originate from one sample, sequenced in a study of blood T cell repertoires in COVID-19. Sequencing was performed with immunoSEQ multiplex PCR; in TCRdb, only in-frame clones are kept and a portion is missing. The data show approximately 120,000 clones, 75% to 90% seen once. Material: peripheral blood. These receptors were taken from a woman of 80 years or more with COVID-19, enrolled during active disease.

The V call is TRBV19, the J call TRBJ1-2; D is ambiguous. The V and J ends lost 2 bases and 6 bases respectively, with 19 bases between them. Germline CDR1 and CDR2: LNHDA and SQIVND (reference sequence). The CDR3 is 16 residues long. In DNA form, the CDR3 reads TGTGCCAGTAGTATATACCTCCGGGAGACTCCGGATGGCTACACCTTC. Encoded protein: CASSIYLRETPDGYTF.

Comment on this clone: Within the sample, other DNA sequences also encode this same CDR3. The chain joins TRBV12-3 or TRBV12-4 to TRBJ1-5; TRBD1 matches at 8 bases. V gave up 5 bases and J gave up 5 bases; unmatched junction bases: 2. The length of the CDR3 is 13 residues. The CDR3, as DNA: TGTGCCAGCAGTCTACAGGGGGATCAGCCCCAGCATTTT. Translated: CASSLQGDQPQHF.

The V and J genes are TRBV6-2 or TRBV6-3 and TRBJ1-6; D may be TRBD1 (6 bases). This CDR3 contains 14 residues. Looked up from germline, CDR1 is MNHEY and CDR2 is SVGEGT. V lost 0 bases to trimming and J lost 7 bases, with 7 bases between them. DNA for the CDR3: TGTGCCAGCAGTTACTCGGACAGCAATTCACCCCTCCACTTT. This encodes CASSYSDSNSPLHF.

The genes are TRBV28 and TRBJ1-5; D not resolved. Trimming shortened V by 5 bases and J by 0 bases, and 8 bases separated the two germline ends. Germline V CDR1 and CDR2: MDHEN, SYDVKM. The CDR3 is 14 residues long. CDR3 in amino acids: CASSRVNSNQPQHF. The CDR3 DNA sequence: TGTGCCAGCAGTCGGGTGAATAGCAATCAGCCCCAGCATTTT.

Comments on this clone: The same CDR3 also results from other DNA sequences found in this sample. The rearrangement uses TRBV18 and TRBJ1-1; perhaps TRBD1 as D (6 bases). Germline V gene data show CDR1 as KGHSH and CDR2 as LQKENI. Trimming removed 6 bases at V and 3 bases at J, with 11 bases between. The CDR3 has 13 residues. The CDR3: CASSTAGDTEAFF. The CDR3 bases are TGTGCCAGCTCCACGGCAGGGGACACTGAAGCTTTCTTT.

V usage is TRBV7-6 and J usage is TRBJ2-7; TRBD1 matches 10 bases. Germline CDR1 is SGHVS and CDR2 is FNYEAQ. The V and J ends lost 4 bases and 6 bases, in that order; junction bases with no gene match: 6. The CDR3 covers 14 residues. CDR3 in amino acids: CASSWGQGRSEQYF. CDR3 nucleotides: TGTGCCAGCAGCTGGGGACAGGGGCGATCCGAGCAGTACTTC.

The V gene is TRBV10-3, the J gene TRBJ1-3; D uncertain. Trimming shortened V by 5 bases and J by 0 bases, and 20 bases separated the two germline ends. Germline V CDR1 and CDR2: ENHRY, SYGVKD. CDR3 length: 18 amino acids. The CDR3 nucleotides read TGTGCCATCAGTAAGTTCTCTTTTCGGCGGAACTCTGGAAACACCATATATTTT. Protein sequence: CAISKFSFRRNSGNTIYF.

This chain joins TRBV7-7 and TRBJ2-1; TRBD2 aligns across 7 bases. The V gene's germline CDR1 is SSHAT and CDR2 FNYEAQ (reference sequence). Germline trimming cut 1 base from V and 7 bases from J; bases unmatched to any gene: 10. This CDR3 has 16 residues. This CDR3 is CASSLVAWTSKNEQFF. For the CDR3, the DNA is TGTGCCAGCAGCTTAGTCGCTTGGACTAGTAAAAATGAGCAGTTCTTC. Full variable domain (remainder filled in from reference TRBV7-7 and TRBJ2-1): GAGVSQSPRYKVTKRGQDVTLRCDPISSHATLYWYQQALGQGPEFLTYFNYEAQPDKSGLPSDRFSAERPEGSISTLTIQRTEQRDSAMYRCASSLVAWTSKNEQFFGPGTRLTVL.